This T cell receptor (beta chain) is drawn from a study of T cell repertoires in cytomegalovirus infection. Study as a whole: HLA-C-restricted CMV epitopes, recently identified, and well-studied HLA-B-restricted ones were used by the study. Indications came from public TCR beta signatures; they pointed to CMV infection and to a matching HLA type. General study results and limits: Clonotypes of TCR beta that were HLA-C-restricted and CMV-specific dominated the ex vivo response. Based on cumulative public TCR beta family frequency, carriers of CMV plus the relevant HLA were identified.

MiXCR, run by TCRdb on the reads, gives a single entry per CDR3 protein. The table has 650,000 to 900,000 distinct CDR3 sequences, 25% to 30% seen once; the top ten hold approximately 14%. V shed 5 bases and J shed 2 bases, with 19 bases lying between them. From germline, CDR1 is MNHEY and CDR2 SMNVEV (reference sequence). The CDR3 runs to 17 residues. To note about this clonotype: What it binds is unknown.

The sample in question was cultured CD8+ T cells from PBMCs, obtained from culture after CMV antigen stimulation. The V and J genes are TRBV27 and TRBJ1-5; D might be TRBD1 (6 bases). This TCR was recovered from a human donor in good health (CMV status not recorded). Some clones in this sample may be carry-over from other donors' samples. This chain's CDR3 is CASSRTVGRAGNQPQHF. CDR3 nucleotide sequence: TGTGCCAGCAGTCGGACAGTGGGAAGGGCCGGCAATCAGCCCCAGCATTTT.